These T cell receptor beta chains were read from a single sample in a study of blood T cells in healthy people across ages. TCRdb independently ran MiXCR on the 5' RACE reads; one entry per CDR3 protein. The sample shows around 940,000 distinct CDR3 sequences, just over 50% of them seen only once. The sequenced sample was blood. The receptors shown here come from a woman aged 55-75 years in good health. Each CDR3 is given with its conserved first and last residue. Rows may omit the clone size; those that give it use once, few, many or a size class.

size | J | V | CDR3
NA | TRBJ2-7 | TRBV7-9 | CASSLAPLGREGLSEQYF
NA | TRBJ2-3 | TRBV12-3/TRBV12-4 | CASSTGITDTQYF
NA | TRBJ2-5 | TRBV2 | CASSEGAVYGQYF
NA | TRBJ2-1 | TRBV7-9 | CASSLAEDNEQFF
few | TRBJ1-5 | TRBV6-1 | CASSDQTGRVYSNQPQHF
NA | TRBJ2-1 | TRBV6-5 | CASSRTGVPYNEQFF
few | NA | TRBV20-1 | CSASRQLEQYF
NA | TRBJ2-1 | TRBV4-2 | CASSQGHSYNEQFF
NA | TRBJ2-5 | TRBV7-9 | CASSRGTVGGETQYF
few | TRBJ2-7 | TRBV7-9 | CASSLFAGSRDEQYF
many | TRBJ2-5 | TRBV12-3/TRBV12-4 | CASSPTEETQYF
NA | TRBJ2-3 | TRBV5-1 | CASSPSQGAFTDTQYF
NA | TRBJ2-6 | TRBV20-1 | CSANPSANVLTF
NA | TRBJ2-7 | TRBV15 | CATSRGGGGRANYEQYF
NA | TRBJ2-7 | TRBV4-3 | CASSQDRPPPNYEQYF
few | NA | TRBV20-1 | CSAYPTSGAPQTQYF
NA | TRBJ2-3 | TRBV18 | CASSPIAGNTDTQYF
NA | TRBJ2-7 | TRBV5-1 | CASSLGRDSHEQYF
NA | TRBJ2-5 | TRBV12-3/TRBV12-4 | CASSETSGRAVEQYF
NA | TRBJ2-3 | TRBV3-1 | CASSLRREIYTDTQYF
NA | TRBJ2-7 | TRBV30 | CAWKDGYYEQYF
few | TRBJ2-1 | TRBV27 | CASSRGTGGTYNEQFF
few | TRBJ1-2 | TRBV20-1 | CSARLPDRGINGYTF
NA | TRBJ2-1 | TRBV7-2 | CAGSLLSYNEQFF
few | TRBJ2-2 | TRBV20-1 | CSARDWTSGGNTGELFF
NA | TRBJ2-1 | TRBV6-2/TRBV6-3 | CASTRGGVYKEQFF
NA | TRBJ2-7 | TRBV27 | CVSSQGNEQYF
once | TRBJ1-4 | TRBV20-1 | CSASGTGGPNEKLFF
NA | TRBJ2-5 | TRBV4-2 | CASSQTELAGPNEQYF
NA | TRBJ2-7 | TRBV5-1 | CASSLRPVLGAPYEQYF
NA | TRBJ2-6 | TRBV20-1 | CSARDQGGSEANVLTF
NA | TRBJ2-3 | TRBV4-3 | CASSQDRGSDTQYF
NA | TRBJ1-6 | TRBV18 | CASSPDASSYNSPLHF
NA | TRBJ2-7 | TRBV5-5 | CASSFSHSLAGTYEQYF
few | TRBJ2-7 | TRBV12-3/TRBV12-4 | CASSLAGTKHYEQYF
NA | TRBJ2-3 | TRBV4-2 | CASSQDVPHTQYF
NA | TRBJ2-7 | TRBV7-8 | CASSYQTGHRRGNEQYF
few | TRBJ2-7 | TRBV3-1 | CASSQASQQYF
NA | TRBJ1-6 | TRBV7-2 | CASRISSGQNSPLHF
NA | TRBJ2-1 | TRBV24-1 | CATSYETPAAVNEQFF
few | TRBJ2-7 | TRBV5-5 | CASSLGRSDRSYEQYF
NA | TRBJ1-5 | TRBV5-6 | CASSFGPTGNSIPPQHF
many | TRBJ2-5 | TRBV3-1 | CASSQAGGETQYF
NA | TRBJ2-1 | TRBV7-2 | CASSFIKGAPYNEQFF
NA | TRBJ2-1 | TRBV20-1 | CSATPGLDYNEQFF
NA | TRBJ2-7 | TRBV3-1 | CASSQVSRGSYEQDF
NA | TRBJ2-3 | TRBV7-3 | CASSLTDRGDTQYF
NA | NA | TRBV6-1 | CASSEAPLRQGSTYEQYF
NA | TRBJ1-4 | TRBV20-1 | CSARADFEKLFF
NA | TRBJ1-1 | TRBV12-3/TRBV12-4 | CASSPSSRGPEAFF
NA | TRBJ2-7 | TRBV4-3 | CASSQGVWDTTYEQYF
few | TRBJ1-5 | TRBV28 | CASSFGQSNQPQHF
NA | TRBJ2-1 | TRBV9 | CASATSGSAHNEQFF
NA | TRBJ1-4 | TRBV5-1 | CASSFRQGRKEKLFF
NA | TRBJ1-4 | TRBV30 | CAWRASLSTNEKLFF
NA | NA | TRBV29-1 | CSVARTGGGNEQYF
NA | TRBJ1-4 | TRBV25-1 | CASSAIQTPMEKLFF